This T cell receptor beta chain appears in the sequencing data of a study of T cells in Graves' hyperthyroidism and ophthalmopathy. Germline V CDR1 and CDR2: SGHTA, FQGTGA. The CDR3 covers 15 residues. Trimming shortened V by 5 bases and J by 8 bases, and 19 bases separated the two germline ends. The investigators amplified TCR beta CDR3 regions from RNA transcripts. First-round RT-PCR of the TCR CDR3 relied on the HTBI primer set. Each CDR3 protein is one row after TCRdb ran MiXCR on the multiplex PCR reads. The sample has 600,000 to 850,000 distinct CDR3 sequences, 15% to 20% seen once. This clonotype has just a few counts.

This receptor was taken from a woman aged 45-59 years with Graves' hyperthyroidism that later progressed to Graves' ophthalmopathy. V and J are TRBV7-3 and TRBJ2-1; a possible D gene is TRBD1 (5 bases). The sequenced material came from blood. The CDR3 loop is CASSLSRESVHEQFF. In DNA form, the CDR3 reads TGTGCCAGCAGCCTATCCAGGGAATCGGTCCATGAGCAGTTCTTC.